Reported below is one T cell receptor beta chain. Its antigen is not known. Sequencing was performed with immunoSEQ multiplex PCR; in TCRdb, only in-frame clones are kept and a portion is missing. The data show almost 700,000 clones, around 92% seen once. Germline trimming cut 4 bases from V and 2 bases from J; bases unmatched to any gene: 10. CDR1 and CDR2 from the germline V gene are SGDLS and YYNGEE. The CDR3 sequence is 17 residues long. These data come from a study of shared clonotypes between healthy human individuals. Study information: Donors consisted of two women and three men between 18 and 49.

Points from the study as a whole: Clonotypes not shared had lower generation probabilities than those common to all four donors.

Terminally differentiated effector memory CD45RA+ cells were excluded from the naive CD8 cells, which were CD45RO-negative and positively selected for CCR7. Within Nashville, Tennessee resided all donors, each a Caucasian adult. This TCR came from a man aged 25-40 years in good health. This sequence joins TRBV9 and TRBJ2-1, with TRBD1 matching 9 bases. Sequencing input: naive CD8+ T cells sorted from blood. The CDR3 sequence is CASSLRHRDRAYNEQFF. CDR3 sequence (DNA): TGTGCCAGCAGCTTACGTCACCGGGACAGGGCCTACAATGAGCAGTTCTTC.